The next 27 T cell receptor beta chains were all read from a single sample in a study of T cell responses to AZD1222 COVID-19 vaccine (dated by TCRdb to the early 2020s). The time point label, read with the paper, signifies: baseline before first vaccination. The library was made by the immunoSEQ multiplex PCR assay. The immuneACCESS repertoire file appears here via TCRdb, limited to in-frame rearrangements. These files lack a portion of the clones; in checked studies, under half of the deficit traces to unresolved V genes, and the cause of the others is not known. Counted in this sample were fewer than 120,000 clones; approximately 90% of them appeared once. Jointly, the top ten make up around 1.6% of the sample. The specimen comprised peripheral blood, sampled on day 0 of AZD1222 vaccination. These receptors came from an adult in good health.

V gene TRBV6-5 combines with J gene TRBJ2-7, with TRBD1 identical over 7 bases. The germline V gene has CDR1 MNHEY and CDR2 SVGAGI. There are 15 residues in the CDR3. Trimming took 6 bases from V and 1 from J; bases not matched to a gene: 9. The CDR3 reads CASSYQTGSSYEQYF. The DNA of the CDR3 is TGTGCCAGCAGCTATCAGACAGGGTCATCCTACGAGCAGTACTTC.

This chain joins TRBV25-1 and TRBJ1-1, with 7 bases lining up with TRBD1. The length of the CDR3 is 14 residues. CDR1 MGHDK and CDR2 SYGVNS come from the germline V gene. With 1 base clipped from V and 6 bases from J, the junction kept 5 bases outside the gene matches. The DNA for the CDR3 is TGTGCCAGCAGTGAATTATCCAGGGGGTCTGAAGCTTTCTTT. Amino acid sequence: CASSELSRGSEAFF.

V gene TRBV5-5 combines with J gene TRBJ2-7, with D possibly TRBD2 on 6 matching bases. CDR1 and CDR2 from the germline V gene are SGHKS and YYEKEE (reference sequence). V lost 3 bases and J lost 3, with 19 bases in between. The length of the CDR3 is 16 residues. The CDR3 nucleotides are TGTGCCAGCAGCTCGGGACCGCGGGAAATCCGCTACGAGCAGTACTTC. Translation gives CASSSGPREIRYEQYF.

Details on this clone: The same CDR3 is also encoded by other DNA sequences in this sample. The genes are TRBV7-9 and TRBJ1-2; D not certain. CDR3 length: 13 amino acids. V lost 1 base to trimming and J lost 0 bases, with 3 bases between them. Germline CDR1 and CDR2: SEHNR and FQNEAQ (reference sequence). CDR3 DNA: TGTGCCAGCAGCTTAGTGACTAACTATGGCTACACCTTC. This sequence encodes CASSLVTNYGYTF.

J is TRBJ1-1 and V is TRBV28; 11 nucleotides agree with TRBD1. The CDR3 covers 15 residues. Germline CDR1 reads MDHEN; CDR2 reads SYDVKM. Germline trimming cut 3 bases from V and 4 bases from J; bases unmatched to any gene: 4. This chain's CDR3 is CASSFAGTGGTEAFF. The CDR3 coding sequence is TGTGCCAGCAGTTTCGCCGGGACAGGGGGCACTGAAGCTTTCTTT.

This clone was counted once. This chain links TRBV18 with TRBJ1-5, with 9 bases identical to TRBD1. The CDR3 consists of 18 residues. From germline, CDR1 is KGHSH and CDR2 LQKENI. With 3 bases clipped from V and 4 bases from J, the junction kept 13 bases outside the gene matches. The CDR3 DNA sequence: TGTGCCAGCTCACCTCAATATACCGGACAGGGGTGGAATCAGCCCCAGCATTTT. Protein sequence: CASSPQYTGQGWNQPQHF.

The chain joins TRBV4-1 to TRBJ2-1, with no clear D. Between the trimmed V and J ends, which lost 2 bases and 5 bases, there was a span of 10 bases. Germline-derived CDR1 and CDR2 are MGHRA and YSYEKL. CDR3 size: 14 residues. The CDR3 protein is CASSQYPLDNEQFF. CDR3 DNA: TGCGCCAGCAGCCAATACCCCTTAGACAATGAGCAGTTCTTC.

This sequence joins TRBV6-2 or TRBV6-3 and TRBJ1-6; TRBD1 matches 7 bases. There are 18 residues in the CDR3. Germline CDR1 reads MNHEY; CDR2 reads SVGEGT. Losses at the gene ends were 6 bases for V and 4 bases for J; bases not matched to a gene: 15. CDR3 sequence (DNA): TGTGCCAGCAGCCCTATTCGTAGACAGGGAAGGTATAATTCACCCCTCCACTTT. It yields the protein CASSPIRRQGRYNSPLHF.

The chain couples TRBV29-1 to TRBJ1-2; D might be TRBD1 (5 bases). The CDR3 has 13 residues. Per the germline V gene, CDR1 is SQVTM and CDR2 is ANQGSEA. With 7 bases removed from V and 6 bases from J, the gap between germline ends came to 18 bases. CDR3 sequence reads: CSAPGRRGDGYTF. Here the CDR3 DNA reads TGCAGCGCCCCGGGGAGGAGGGGAGATGGCTACACCTTC.

The V call is TRBV7-8, the J call TRBJ1-1; 12 nucleotides line up with TRBD1. V was pared by 5 bases and J by 8 bases, with 18 bases of the junction left unmatched. Germline V CDR1 and CDR2: SGHVS, FQNEAQ. This CDR3 has 18 amino acids. Here the CDR3 DNA reads TGTGCCAGCAGCGCCCCGGGACAGGGGGCCCTACCTCGGGCCGAAGCTTTCTTT. This codes for CASSAPGQGALPRAEAFF.

J is TRBJ2-1 and V is TRBV4-2; weak D call: TRBD2 (6 bases). The germline CDR1 and CDR2 sequences are LGHNA and YNFKEQ. Trimming shortened V by 0 bases and J by 2 bases, and 8 bases separated the two germline ends. This CDR3 has 15 residues. The CDR3 spells CASSQEGGPYNEQFF. The CDR3 nucleotides read TGTGCCAGCAGCCAAGAGGGAGGCCCCTACAATGAGCAGTTCTTC.

V and J are TRBV10-2 and TRBJ2-1; TRBD2 matches 13 bases. The CDR3 totals 18 residues. The V segment lost 7 bases and the J segment 3 bases; nucleotides outside the gene matches: 12. Germline V CDR1 and CDR2: WSHSY, SAAADI. CDR3 protein: CASKGLAGEDSDYNEQFF. CDR3 bases: TGCGCCAGCAAAGGACTAGCGGGAGAAGATTCGGACTACAATGAGCAGTTCTTC.

This chain uses TRBV19 with TRBJ1-3; no firm D call. V was clipped by 5 bases and J by 0 bases, with 11 bases between them. CDR3 length equals 15 residues. Germline CDR1 reads LNHDA; CDR2 reads SQIVND (reference sequence). CDR3 loop: CASSQEASSGNTIYF. The CDR3 DNA reads TGTGCCAGTAGTCAGGAGGCCTCCTCTGGAAACACCATATATTTT.

The chain combines TRBV29-1 with TRBJ1-1; the D is unclear. The CDR3 consists of 13 residues. Germline lookup yields CDR1 SQVTM and CDR2 ANQGSEA. V gave up 4 bases and J gave up 5 bases, with 14 bases separating them. The chain's CDR3 is CSVGRGDGTEAFF. The CDR3 DNA sequence: TGCAGCGTTGGCCGGGGAGATGGGACTGAAGCTTTCTTT.

This clone was detected only a few times. The chain couples TRBV5-6 to TRBJ1-2; no clear D gene. Germline V gene lookup returns CDR1 SGHDT and CDR2 YYEEEE. The CDR3 consists of 14 residues. Trimming removed 0 bases at V and 4 bases at J, with 10 bases between. CDR3 sequence (DNA): TGTGCCAGCAGCTTGGGAGGATCGGGCTATGGCTACACCTTC. Its protein is CASSLGGSGYGYTF.

The V gene is TRBV4-1, the J gene TRBJ1-1, with D possibly TRBD1 on 5 matching bases. The length of the CDR3 is 14 residues. Germline CDR1 and CDR2: MGHRA and YSYEKL. The V and J ends lost 0 bases and 7 bases respectively, with 12 bases between them. The CDR3 loop reads CASSQDPTGLEAFF. The CDR3, as DNA: TGCGCCAGCAGCCAAGATCCCACAGGACTTGAAGCTTTCTTT.

The genes are TRBV7-9 and TRBJ2-4; D gene unclear. Germline V CDR1 and CDR2: SEHNR, FQNEAQ (reference sequence). V was trimmed by 3 bases and J by 4 bases, leaving 10 bases between them. The length of the CDR3 is 14 residues. CDR3 sequence reads: CASSFPIEKNIQYF. The CDR3 region has the DNA TGTGCCAGCAGCTTTCCCATAGAGAAAAACATTCAGTACTTC.

V usage is TRBV19 and J usage is TRBJ1-3; 8 bases align to TRBD1. This CDR3 region has 15 residues. The V gene's germline CDR1 is LNHDA and CDR2 SQIVND (reference sequence). Unmatched junction bases numbered 12, after V lost 10 bases and J lost 4 bases. The CDR3 DNA reads TGTGCCACTTCCACAGGGGGATACCAAGGAAACACCATATATTTT. Its translation: CATSTGGYQGNTIYF.

This chain uses TRBV5-1 with TRBJ2-5, with 10 bases lining up with TRBD2. The CDR3 spans 17 residues. V gave up 4 bases and J gave up 5 bases; unmatched junction bases: 14. Germline assignment: CDR1 SGHRS and CDR2 YFSETQ. CDR3 residues: CASSQARTSGGDETQYF. CDR3 DNA sequence: TGCGCCAGCAGCCAAGCTAGGACTAGCGGAGGGGACGAGACCCAGTACTTC.

This clone was seen once. The chain combines TRBV5-1 with TRBJ2-1; TRBD2 matches 11 bases. With V trimmed by 0 bases and J by 9 bases, 5 bases remained unmatched. The CDR3 has 15 amino acids. CDR1 and CDR2 from the germline V gene are SGHRS and YFSETQ. This CDR3 reads CASSLVLAGGGEQFF. CDR3 nucleotides: TGCGCCAGCAGCTTGGTGCTAGCGGGAGGTGGTGAGCAGTTCTTC. The variable domain in full, completed from reference TRBV5-1 and TRBJ2-1, reads KAGVTQTPRYLIKTRGQQVTLSCSPISGHRSVSWYQQTPGQGLQFLFEYFSETQRNKGNFPGRFSGRQFSNSRSEMNVSTLELGDSALYLCASSLVLAGGGEQFFGPGTRLTVL.

The chain joins TRBV11-2 to TRBJ1-1; 7 positions agree with TRBD1. V shed 5 bases and J 3 bases; nucleotides not matched to a gene: 6. CDR1 is SGHAT, CDR2 FQNNGV, per germline. The CDR3 spans 14 residues. CDR3 loop: CASSPLDRDTEAFF. The CDR3 DNA reads as TGTGCCAGCAGCCCCCTAGACAGGGACACTGAAGCTTTCTTT.

The chain employs TRBV13 and TRBJ1-5; the D is unclear. The CDR3 loop spans 15 amino acids. V was clipped by 5 bases and J by 3 bases, with 14 bases between them. The germline CDR1 and CDR2 sequences are PRHDT and FYEKMQ (reference sequence). CDR3 coding DNA: TGTGCCAGCAGCATTAGAGGGCGTAACAATCAGCCCCAGCATTTT. This encodes CASSIRGRNNQPQHF.

The chain recombines TRBV4-2 with TRBJ1-1; 7 bases fit TRBD1. CDR3 size: 16 residues. With V trimmed by 4 bases and J by 5 bases, 13 bases remained unmatched. CDR1 is LGHNA and CDR2 is YNFKEQ in the germline V gene. CDR3 DNA: TGTGCCAGCAGCCTCGCCTTTTCGACAGGGAAGACTGAAGCTTTCTTT. Its translation is CASSLAFSTGKTEAFF.

The rearrangement uses TRBV4-1 and TRBJ1-1; D ambiguous. V was pared by 2 bases and J by 11 bases, with 15 bases between. The CDR3 totals 13 residues. Germline V gene lookup returns CDR1 MGHRA and CDR2 YSYEKL. CDR3 nucleotides: TGCGCCAGCAGCCAATTCTCGGCCGAAGGGGCTTTCTTT. Translating gives CASSQFSAEGAFF.

The chain joins TRBV29-1 to TRBJ1-4; D uncertain. CDR3 length: 11 amino acids. From germline, CDR1 is SQVTM and CDR2 ANQGSEA. V dropped 5 bases and J dropped 6 bases, with 7 bases sitting between them. CDR3 sequence reads: CSVPPDEKLFF. CDR3 DNA sequence: TGCAGCGTTCCCCCTGATGAAAAACTGTTTTTT.

The gene calls are TRBV2 and TRBJ1-5; a possible D gene is TRBD1 (5 bases). V lost 5 bases to trimming and J lost 0 bases, with 11 bases between them. This CDR3 has 15 amino acids. Looked up from germline, CDR1 is SNHLY and CDR2 is FYNNEI. CDR3 sequence: CASSRQTYSNQPQHF. The CDR3 DNA sequence: TGTGCCAGCAGTCGACAGACTTATAGCAATCAGCCCCAGCATTTT.

The chain is built from TRBV2 and TRBJ2-1, with TRBD2 matching 12 bases. This CDR3 is built from 15 residues. Losses at the gene ends were 1 base for V and 15 bases for J; bases not matched to a gene: 10. Germline V gives CDR1 SNHLY, CDR2 FYNNEI. The CDR3 nucleotides read TGTGCCAGCAGTGAAGGGGGACTAGCGGGCGGGGTACGGTTCTTC. It encodes CASSEGGLAGGVRFF.